A single sample is the source of the 28 T cell receptor beta chains below, sequenced in a study of molecular identifiers for immune sequencing clone quantification. TCRdb re-called the PCR reads with MiXCR, one entry per CDR3 protein. The sample consists of about 640,000 distinct CDR3 sequences, just under 20% of them appearing once. Sequencing input: naive CD8+ T cells from blood, with Jurkat cell RNA spiked in. As for subset: FACS-sorted CD8+CD4-CCR7+CD45RA+ naive T cells. The source is a human donor in good health. Some libraries in this study had Jurkat cell RNA spiked in.

Ten or more counts support this clonotype. The chain employs TRBV19 and TRBJ2-7, with TRBD1 as a possible D gene (6 bases). V was cut by 4 bases and J by 2 bases, with 12 bases left in between. This CDR3 comprises 14 residues. Germline CDR1 reads LNHDA; CDR2 reads SQIVND (reference sequence). CDR3 in amino acids: CASSNLDRTYEQYF. CDR3 bases: TGTGCCAGTAGTAACTTGGACAGAACCTACGAGCAGTACTTC.

As to this clonotype: A much larger clone sits a single nucleotide away, making a read error possible. The chain combines TRBV7-9 with TRBJ1-1, with D possibly matching TRBD1 (5 bases). The germline V gene encodes CDR1 SEHNR and CDR2 FQNEAQ (reference sequence). The CDR3 is 15 residues long. CDR3 in amino acids: CASSLVPGGDTETFF. For the CDR3, the DNA is TGTGCCAGCAGCTTAGTCCCCGGGGGAGACACTGAAACTTTCTTT.

Many counts were recorded for this clonotype. This chain uses TRBV28 with TRBJ1-1; possible D gene TRBD1, 6 bases. This CDR3 region has 14 residues. V dropped 3 bases and J dropped 5 bases, with 13 bases sitting between them. Germline-derived CDR1 and CDR2 are MDHEN and SYDVKM. This CDR3 is CASSLGAIPTEAFF. In DNA form, the CDR3 reads TGTGCCAGCAGTTTGGGGGCTATTCCTACTGAAGCTTTCTTT.

The sample holds a few counts of this clonotype. This sequence joins TRBV19 and TRBJ2-2, with TRBD1 matching 10 bases. The CDR3 is 16 residues long. V lost 6 bases, J lost 6 bases, and 10 bases stayed unmatched. Germline assignment: CDR1 LNHDA and CDR2 SQIVND (reference sequence). CDR3 residues: CASRAFRQGAAGELFF. CDR3 nucleotide sequence: TGTGCCAGTAGGGCCTTCAGACAGGGGGCCGCCGGGGAGCTGTTTTTT.

The chain recombines TRBV27 with TRBJ2-3; 8 bases line up with TRBD2. The V segment lost 1 base and the J segment 1 base; nucleotides outside the gene matches: 7. CDR1 is MNHEY and CDR2 is SMNVEV in the germline V gene (reference sequence). The CDR3 is 17 residues long. CDR3 protein: CASSLLGRAGGTDTQYF. Here the CDR3 DNA reads TGTGCCAGCAGTTTATTAGGTAGAGCGGGAGGCACAGATACGCAGTATTTT.

Ten or more counts support this clonotype. The chain links TRBV6-2 or TRBV6-3 to TRBJ2-7; no clear D. Deletions cut 5 bases from V and 4 bases from J, with 18 bases between. Germline CDR1 is MNHEY and CDR2 is SVGEGT. The CDR3 is made up of 15 amino acids. The CDR3, as DNA: TGTGCCAGCAGTCCCCGTTCGCCGTCCGGTTACGAGCAGTACTTC. It is translated as CASSPRSPSGYEQYF.

With respect to this clonotype: One end of the junction fails to match germline, which may point to a read error. The rearrangement uses TRBV5-4 and TRBJ2-7; no clear D gene. This CDR3 has 12 residues. The V gene's germline CDR1 is SGHNT and CDR2 YYREEE (reference sequence). The CDR3 loop is CTSSLGGYEQYF. Here the CDR3 DNA reads TGTACCAGCAGCCTCGGCGGATACGAGCAGTACTTC.

With regard to this clonotype: Mismatch with germline at one junction end may stem from a read error. The chain is built from TRBV6-1 and TRBJ2-3; 8 bases fit TRBD2. CDR1 MNHNS and CDR2 SASEGT come from the germline V gene. The CDR3 consists of 16 residues. The DNA of the CDR3 is TGTGCCAGCAGTGGATTTAGCGGGGAACACACAGGTACGCAGTATTTT. Encoded protein: CASSGFSGEHTGTQYF.

This clonotype appeared many times. This chain joins TRBV7-6 and TRBJ2-1; D gene uncertain. The V end lost 5 bases, the J end lost 5 bases, and 13 bases lay between the germline ends. CDR1 and CDR2 (germline): SGHVS, FNYEAQ. This CDR3 spans 14 amino acids. CDR3 protein: CASSPNPGDNEQFF. The DNA for the CDR3 is TGTGCCAGCAGCCCAAACCCTGGGGACAATGAGCAGTTCTTC. Variable domain in full (rest from reference TRBV7-6 and TRBJ2-1): GAGVSQSPRYKVTKRGQDVALRCDPISGHVSLYWYRQALGQGPEFLTYFNYEAQQDKSGLPNDRFSAERPEGSISTLTIQRTEQRDSAMYRCASSPNPGDNEQFFGPGTRLTVL.

Many counts were recorded for this clonotype. This rearrangement joins TRBV6-2 or TRBV6-3 to TRBJ2-2; D not resolved. V was cut by 3 bases and J by 1 base, with 9 bases left in between. The CDR3 has 15 residues. In germline, CDR1 is MNHEY, CDR2 SVGEGT. The CDR3 nucleotides are TGTGCCAGCAGTTATACCCACAAGAACACCGGGGAGCTGTTTTTT. Translation gives CASSYTHKNTGELFF.

This clonotype occurred many times. The rearrangement uses TRBV7-6 and TRBJ2-1, with 9 bases fitting TRBD2. V trimming: 5 bases; J trimming: 8 bases; junction bases outside the gene matches: 10. Looked up from germline, CDR1 is SGHVS and CDR2 is FNYEAQ. The CDR3 covers 15 residues. CDR3 coding DNA: TGTGCCAGCAGCATGACTAGCGGTCCTACGGATGAGCAGTTCTTC. Translation gives CASSMTSGPTDEQFF.

This clonotype has just one count. This may stem from a read error, because a much larger clone lies one nucleotide away. V and J are TRBV5-6 and TRBJ1-1; TRBD1 aligns across 7 bases. V lost 4 bases, J lost 6 bases, and 9 bases stayed unmatched. This CDR3 comprises 14 residues. Germline values: CDR1 SGHDT, CDR2 YYEEEE. In DNA form, the CDR3 reads TGTGCCAGCAGCCCTATAGGGGGCGGTGCTGAAGCTTTCTTT. As protein: CASSPIGGGAEAFF.

The V gene is TRBV4-2, the J gene TRBJ2-1; D not resolved. The CDR3 is made up of 11 amino acids. Trimming pared 6 bases from V and 9 bases from J, leaving 9 bases between. Germline assignment: CDR1 LGHNA and CDR2 YNFKEQ. The CDR3 sequence: CASRISGEQFF. DNA of the CDR3: TGTGCCAGCAGGATATCGGGTGAGCAGTTCTTC.

For this clonotype: This may arise from a read error, as a much more abundant clone is one base away. The gene calls are TRBV2 and TRBJ2-3; TRBD1 agrees at 9 bases. The CDR3 extends over 16 amino acids. The germline V gene encodes CDR1 SNHLY and CDR2 FYNNEI. The CDR3 bases are TGTGCCAGCAGTGCCCGGGACAGGGCGATTACAGATGCGCAGTATTTT. Protein sequence: CASSARDRAITDAQYF.

The CDR3 DNA follows: TGTGCCAGCAGTATCGCTAGCGGGAGAACCTACGAGCAGTACTTC. It codes for CASSIASGRTYEQYF. The chain couples TRBV27 to TRBJ2-7; 10 bases fit TRBD2. In germline, CDR1 is MNHEY, CDR2 SMNVEV (reference sequence). V shed 5 bases, J shed 2 bases, and the junction held 6 bases outside the gene matches. The CDR3 contains 15 residues.

This rearrangement joins TRBV5-1 to TRBJ2-7; D could derive from TRBD1 or TRBD2 (5 bases each). Germline V gene lookup returns CDR1 SGHRS and CDR2 YFSETQ. This CDR3 has 14 residues. The V end was cut by 4 bases, the J end by 1 base, with 12 bases between. CDR3 sequence reads: CASSMPGRSYEQYF. The CDR3 nucleotides are TGCGCCAGCAGCATGCCGGGACGGTCCTACGAGCAGTACTTC.

The J gene is TRBJ2-4, the V gene TRBV4-3, with TRBD1 matching 9 bases. The junction had 12 bases not matched to a gene; V was cut back by 3 bases and J by 6 bases. There are 17 residues in the CDR3. CDR1 is LGHNA, CDR2 YSLEER, per germline. Here the CDR3 DNA reads TGCGCCAGCAGCCAGGAAGGGGTTTCGGGACAGGGAAACATTCAGTACTTC. Protein product: CASSQEGVSGQGNIQYF.

The chain carries TRBV12-3 or TRBV12-4 and TRBJ1-1, with a tentative D call TRBD1 (5 bases). Trimming removed 3 bases from V and 1 base from J, with 15 bases in between. There are 16 residues in the CDR3. The CDR3 DNA is TGTGCCAGCAGTTTCTCAGGGCGTCGAAAGAACACTGAAGCTTTCTTT. It specifies CASSFSGRRKNTEAFF.

The J gene is TRBJ1-6, the V gene TRBV27, with D possibly matching TRBD1 (5 bases). Deletions cut 1 base from V and 0 bases from J, with 13 bases between. CDR1 MNHEY and CDR2 SMNVEV come from the germline V gene (reference sequence). There are 18 residues in the CDR3. CDR3 loop: CASSLFAGGSSYNSPLHF. The CDR3 DNA reads TGTGCCAGCAGTTTATTCGCGGGGGGGAGCTCCTATAATTCACCCCTCCACTTT.

This clonotype was seen more than once but under ten times. This clone may be a read error of a much larger clone one base away. The CDR3 ends on some other residue instead of the conserved phenylalanine or tryptophan, so this is likely a read error. V and J are TRBV20-1 and TRBJ2-7; TRBD2 aligns across 7 bases. Losses at the gene ends were 6 bases for V and 4 bases for J; bases not matched to a gene: 9. Germline CDR1 is DFQATT and CDR2 is SNEGSKA (reference sequence). The CDR3 sequence is 13 residues long. CDR3: CSAALGGRYEQYL. CDR3 DNA sequence: TGCAGTGCCGCGTTAGGCGGGAGATACGAGCAGTACCTC.

This clonotype was detected only a few times. This chain links TRBV6-2 or TRBV6-3 with TRBJ2-2, with 12 bases lining up with TRBD2. This CDR3 contains 17 residues. The V segment lost 5 bases and the J segment 1 base; nucleotides outside the gene matches: 5. Germline V lookup: CDR1 MNHEY, CDR2 SVGEGT. The CDR3 DNA reads TGTGCCAGCAGTCCCAGGACTAGCGGGATGAACACCGGGGAGCTGTTTTTT. Its protein is CASSPRTSGMNTGELFF.

This chain uses TRBV20-1 with TRBJ2-3; 9 positions match TRBD2. This CDR3 region has 17 residues. Trimming cost V 0 bases and J 5 bases; bases outside gene matches: 12. Germline CDR1 DFQATT, CDR2 SNEGSKA (reference sequence). CDR3 in amino acids: CSARDLGAGLAGDTQYF. The CDR3 DNA reads as TGCAGTGCTAGAGATCTCGGGGCGGGACTAGCTGGAGATACGCAGTATTTT.

Of note for this clonotype: A much larger clone is a single base away; this may be a read error. V usage is TRBV18 and J usage is TRBJ1-5, with D uncertain. From germline, CDR1 is KGHSH and CDR2 LQKENI. The CDR3 sequence is 17 residues long. The CDR3 sequence is CASSPPLLGRSSQPQHF. In DNA, the CDR3 is TGTGCCAGCTCACCACCGCTGTTGGGTCGGAGCAGTCAGCCCCAGCATTTT.

This clonotype was seen repeatedly, ten times or more. The rearrangement links TRBV7-6 to TRBJ2-7, with 7 nucleotides matching TRBD1. CDR3 length: 13 amino acids. V gave up 5 bases and J gave up 5 bases; unmatched junction bases: 6. Germline V CDR1 and CDR2: SGHVS, FNYEAQ. CDR3 in amino acids: CASSPGTDNEQYF. CDR3 bases: TGTGCCAGCAGCCCCGGGACAGATAACGAGCAGTACTTC. The full variable domain, with the rest looked up from reference TRBV7-6 and TRBJ2-7, is GAGVSQSPRYKVTKRGQDVALRCDPISGHVSLYWYRQALGQGPEFLTYFNYEAQQDKSGLPNDRFSAERPEGSISTLTIQRTEQRDSAMYRCASSPGTDNEQYFGPGTRLTVT.

With respect to this clonotype: This sequence may be a read error, since a much larger clone differs from it by one base. This sequence joins TRBV5-6 and TRBJ1-5; D call uncertain. The V gene lost 0 bases and the J gene lost 2 bases, with 21 bases spanning the gap. Germline V gene data show CDR1 as SGHDT and CDR2 as YYEEEE. The CDR3 has 19 amino acids. The CDR3 DNA reads TGTGCCAGCAGCTTGGGTCTTCAGGTTTCGAGCGGACGCAATCAGCCCCAGCATTTT. Translated: CASSLGLQVSSGRNQPQHF.

As concerns this clonotype: A much larger clone lies a single base off, so this may be a read error. The chain couples TRBV29-1 to TRBJ2-1; tentatively, D is TRBD1 (6 bases). The CDR3 sequence is 14 residues long. Trimming pared 7 bases from V and 6 bases from J, leaving 19 bases between. The germline gives CDR1 SQVTM, CDR2 ANQGSEA. The CDR3 region has the DNA TGCAGCGCTGACGGAGAGGGGGAAAGCAATGAGCAGTTCTTC. Protein: CSADGEGESNEQFF.

This clonotype was detected ten times or more. V is TRBV7-3 and J is TRBJ2-1; D is uncertain. Germline values: CDR1 SGHTA, CDR2 FQGTGA. Trimming left V 2 bases short and J 4 bases short, with 6 bases between. The length of the CDR3 is 13 residues. The chain's CDR3 is CASSLETYNEQFF. For the CDR3, the DNA is TGTGCCAGCAGCTTAGAGACTTACAATGAGCAGTTCTTC.

On this clonotype itself: A read error may be the cause here, since a much bigger clone is one base away. The J gene is TRBJ2-7, the V gene TRBV11-2; either TRBD1 or TRBD2 may supply D (5 bases each). Germline CDR1 is SGHAT and CDR2 is FQNNGV. With 8 bases removed from V and 6 bases from J, the gap between germline ends came to 17 bases. CDR3 length: 13 amino acids. The chain's CDR3 is CASGPGTLFEQYF. The CDR3 coding sequence is TGTGCCAGCGGCCCCGGGACCCTTTTCGAGCAGTACTTC.